A selection of T cell receptor beta chains follows, all from one sample in a study of Ad26.COV2.S vaccination and SARS-CoV-2 variants. The protocol was immunoSEQ multiplex PCR, while the TCRdb copy is restricted to in-frame clones and leaves out a portion. The repertoire consists of hundreds of thousands of clones, with about 88% occurring once and the leading ten covering 6.4%. The sequences come from peripheral blood, collected in a trial of Ad26.COV2.S vaccine versus placebo. The receptors originated from a person aged 18-60 years who received the Ad26.COV2.S COVID-19 vaccine or a placebo. Both conserved end residues are part of each CDR3. Fields, in order: CDR3 DNA, CDR3 protein, D gene, J gene, V gene, clone size. D genes are given only for firm matches. Only some rows state a clone size, as once, few, many or a class for expanded clones.

TGTGCCAGCAGCCCCCCGACAGCGAACACTGAAGCTTTCTTT	CASSPPTANTEAFF	-	TRBJ1-1	TRBV7-9	-
TGTGCCAGCAGCTTAGGGCCGGCTCCAGGGGGCAATGGCTACACCTTC	CASSLGPAPGGNGYTF	TRBD1	TRBJ1-2	TRBV7-9	-
TGTGCCAGCAGCCTAGCGGGAGAGGTGACCCAGTACTTC	CASSLAGEVTQYF	TRBD2	TRBJ2-5	TRBV9	-
TGTGCCAGCAGTCCACTAGCGCCCTACTACAATGAGCAGTTCTTC	CASSPLAPYYNEQFF	TRBD2	TRBJ2-1	TRBV28	-
TGTGCCAGCAGTTTAAGGCTAGCGGGAGGCACAGATACGCAGTATTTT	CASSLRLAGGTDTQYF	TRBD2	TRBJ2-3	TRBV27	-
TGTGCCAGCAGCTTTCAAAGGGGGACCGGGACTGAAGCTTTCTTT	CASSFQRGTGTEAFF	-	TRBJ1-1	TRBV5-6	many
TGTGCCAGCAGCTACGTTTCGAGTGGCTATGGCTACACCTTC	CASSYVSSGYGYTF	-	TRBJ1-2	TRBV5-6	-
TGTGCCAGCAGCTACAGACTAGCGGACCTCGGGGAGCAGTACTTC	CASSYRLADLGEQYF	TRBD2	TRBJ2-7	TRBV11-2	-
TGCAGCGCGCAGGGACTATCAACCTACGAGCAGTACTTC	CSAQGLSTYEQYF	TRBD2	TRBJ2-7	TRBV29-1	once
TGTGCCAGCAGCTTGCCCGGGACTAGCGGGAGTGATGAGCAGTTCTTC	CASSLPGTSGSDEQFF	TRBD2	TRBJ2-1	TRBV5-4	once
TGTGCCAGCAGCTTACGGGGTAGCGGGGGGCCCATATCTAGCACAGATACGCAGTATTTT	CASSLRGSGGPISSTDTQYF	TRBD2	TRBJ2-3	TRBV11-3	once